The following is a TCR beta chain sequence with its context. The data derive from a study of blood T cell repertoires in COVID-19. Study-level background: There were acute and convalescent COVID-19 samples, and they came from the United States, Italy and Spain.

In the original workflow: Researchers report that nucleated cell counts were estimated from reference gene primer amplification. Assay used: immunoSEQ multiplex PCR; TCRdb lists only in-frame clones, some missing. V and J calls plus clone size are reproduced from that table; the DNA served to infer D and trimming. Of fewer than 250,000 clones in the sample, about 90% are singletons; the top ten hold about 3.5%. Germline V CDR1 and CDR2: KGHSH, LQKENI. The CDR3 loop spans 17 amino acids. Trimming left V 3 bases short and J 1 base short, with 17 bases between. Individuals aged about 18 to 90 years were recruited from approximately 22 US areas. Cohorts were determined from participant-reported clinical history.

This TCR came from a woman in her 30s who had been exposed to COVID-19. The source material was PBMCs or T cells enriched from blood (not recorded which). This chain uses TRBV18 with TRBJ2-3; TRBD1 might be the D (5 bases). The CDR3 is CASSPLQTGFGTDTQYF. DNA of the CDR3: TGTGCCAGCTCACCCCTCCAAACAGGATTTGGCACAGATACGCAGTATTTT.